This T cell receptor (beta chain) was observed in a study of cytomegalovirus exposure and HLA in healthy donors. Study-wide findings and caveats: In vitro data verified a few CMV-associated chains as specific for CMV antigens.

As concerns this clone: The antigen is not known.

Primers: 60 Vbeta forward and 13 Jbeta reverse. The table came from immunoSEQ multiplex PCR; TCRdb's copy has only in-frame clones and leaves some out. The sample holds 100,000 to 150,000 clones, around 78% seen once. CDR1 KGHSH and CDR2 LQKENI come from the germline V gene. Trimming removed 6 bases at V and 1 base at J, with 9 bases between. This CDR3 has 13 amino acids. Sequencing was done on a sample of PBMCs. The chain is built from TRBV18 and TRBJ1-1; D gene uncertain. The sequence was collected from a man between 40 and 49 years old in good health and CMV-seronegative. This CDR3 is CASSPTRNTEAFF. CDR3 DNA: TGTGCCAGCTCCCCAACAAGGAACACTGAAGCTTTCTTT.